A single sample is the source of the 28 T cell receptor beta chains below, sequenced in a study of CD8+ T cells in alopecia areata. Investigators isolated RNA and reverse transcribed it into cDNA to act as the sequencing template. Some clones are missing from TCRdb's copy, which holds only in-frame ones; the method was immunoSEQ multiplex PCR. This sample yields almost 250,000 clones, of which approximately 61% are seen a single time; approximately 1.2% belongs to the top ten. The sequences come from CD4+ T cells sorted from blood, collected at week 0. These receptors all come from a human donor with alopecia areata.

The chain has TRBV7-6 and TRBJ1-3; D is ambiguous. The V gene lost 4 bases and the J gene lost 0 bases, with 16 bases spanning the gap. CDR3 length: 17 residues. In germline, CDR1 is SGHVS, CDR2 FNYEAQ. CDR3 residues: CASSSSPTRSSGNTIYF. DNA for the CDR3: TGTGCCAGCAGCTCCTCTCCCACCAGGTCCTCTGGAAACACCATATATTTT.

This clone came up a few times. The chain has TRBV27 and TRBJ1-1; no firm D call. Germline lookup yields CDR1 MNHEY and CDR2 SMNVEV (reference sequence). This CDR3 is 13 amino acids long. V lost 8 bases and J lost 0, with 10 bases in between. In DNA form, the CDR3 reads TGTGCCAGCCTAGGCCATTTGAACACTGAAGCTTTCTTT. Its translation is CASLGHLNTEAFF.

The J gene is TRBJ2-1, the V gene TRBV5-1; 11 bases fit TRBD2. This CDR3 contains 17 residues. The germline gives CDR1 SGHRS, CDR2 YFSETQ. With V trimmed by 4 bases and J by 7 bases, 13 bases remained unmatched. CDR3 sequence: CASSALVLAGGTNEQFF. CDR3 DNA: TGCGCCAGCAGCGCGCTTGTCCTAGCGGGGGGAACAAATGAGCAGTTCTTC.

A note on this clone: In the same sample, other DNA sequences code for this CDR3. The chain combines TRBV7-3 with TRBJ2-5; tentative D call: TRBD1 (6 bases). Germline V gives CDR1 SGHTA, CDR2 FQGTGA. There are 13 residues in the CDR3. V lost 5 bases to trimming and J lost 2 bases, with 9 bases between them. The CDR3 loop reads CASSRTVQETQYF. CDR3 DNA: TGTGCCAGCAGCCGGACAGTACAAGAGACCCAGTACTTC.

This rearrangement joins TRBV7-9 to TRBJ2-7; 11 bases agree with TRBD1. The germline CDR1 and CDR2 sequences are SEHNR and FQNEAQ (reference sequence). The length of the CDR3 is 15 residues. With V trimmed by 5 bases and J by 0 bases, 3 bases remained unmatched. The CDR3 loop is CASSPGQGVSYEQYF. In DNA, the CDR3 is TGTGCCAGCAGCCCGGGACAGGGGGTCTCCTACGAGCAGTACTTC.

This chain links TRBV10-3 with TRBJ1-2, with 7 bases identical to TRBD1. The CDR3 totals 13 residues. Germline V gene data show CDR1 as ENHRY and CDR2 as SYGVKD. J was trimmed by 7 bases and V by 4 bases; bases with no gene match: 6. The CDR3 spells CAISGDSSIGYTF. The CDR3 bases are TGTGCCATCAGTGGGGACAGCTCTATTGGCTACACCTTC.

The chain has TRBV5-1 and TRBJ2-7; TRBD1 matches 8 bases. CDR3 length equals 15 residues. Trimming cost V 2 bases and J 3 bases; bases outside gene matches: 7. Germline-derived CDR1 and CDR2 are SGHRS and YFSETQ. This CDR3 is CASSFGQGPSYEQYF. DNA for the CDR3: TGCGCCAGCAGCTTCGGACAGGGACCAAGCTACGAGCAGTACTTC.

This clone was observed a single time. CDR3: CASSFPTGGEETQYF. CDR3 nucleotides: TGTGCCAGCAGCTTTCCGACCGGCGGGGAAGAGACCCAGTACTTC. The chain has TRBV7-9 and TRBJ2-5, with D tentatively TRBD2 (6 bases). The germline V gene has CDR1 SEHNR and CDR2 FQNEAQ (reference sequence). V was shortened by 3 bases and J by 3 bases, with 14 bases between the two germline ends. The CDR3 has 15 amino acids.

The chain recombines TRBV2 with TRBJ1-6, with unresolved D. Per the germline V gene, CDR1 is SNHLY and CDR2 is FYNNEI. The CDR3 is 15 amino acids. V was cut by 3 bases and J by 4 bases, with 10 bases left in between. The CDR3: CASSEDSAYNSPLHF. The CDR3 nucleotides are TGTGCCAGCAGTGAGGACTCGGCATATAATTCACCCCTCCACTTT.

The rearrangement uses TRBV5-4 and TRBJ1-2, with D possibly being TRBD1 (5 bases). With 5 bases removed from V and 8 bases from J, the gap between germline ends came to 19 bases. This CDR3 has 14 amino acids. CDR1 and CDR2 from the germline V gene are SGHNT and YYREEE (reference sequence). CDR3 residues: CASRRDWDLRGYTF. Written as DNA, the CDR3 is TGTGCCAGCAGAAGGGACTGGGACTTGAGGGGCTACACCTTC.

CDR3 region: CSVARAHEQYF. In DNA form, the CDR3 reads TGCAGCGTTGCCAGGGCTCACGAGCAGTACTTC. The V gene is TRBV29-1, the J gene TRBJ2-7; tentative D call: TRBD1 (5 bases). V was clipped by 4 bases and J by 5 bases, with 9 bases between them. CDR1 SQVTM and CDR2 ANQGSEA come from the germline V gene. The CDR3 length is 11 residues.

This chain links TRBV6-5 with TRBJ2-5; no definite D call. Trimming cost V 6 bases and J 5 bases, with 16 bases left between them. There are 14 residues in the CDR3. Looked up from germline, CDR1 is MNHEY and CDR2 is SVGAGI. In DNA, the CDR3 is TGTGCCAGCAGCGCAGGCCCCGCTCGGGAGACCCAGTACTTC. The encoded protein is CASSAGPARETQYF.

The chain employs TRBV29-1 and TRBJ2-3, with D perhaps given as TRBD1 or TRBD2 (5 bases each). Between the trimmed V and J ends, which lost 4 bases and 2 bases, there was a span of 10 bases. This CDR3 contains 13 residues. Germline V gene data show CDR1 as SQVTM and CDR2 as ANQGSEA. The CDR3 DNA reads TGCAGCGTTGTTTGGGGGATCACAGATACGCAGTATTTT. The encoded protein is CSVVWGITDTQYF.

V and J are TRBV5-1 and TRBJ2-3, with D unclear. V was trimmed by 3 bases and J by 0 bases, leaving 8 bases between them. CDR1 and CDR2 (germline): SGHRS, YFSETQ. CDR3 length equals 14 residues. The CDR3, as DNA: TGCGCCAGCAGCTCCAAGACCAGCACAGATACGCAGTATTTT. It yields the protein CASSSKTSTDTQYF.

The chain has TRBV9 and TRBJ1-5; D remains unclear. V gave up 2 bases and J gave up 3 bases, with 12 bases separating them. Looked up from germline, CDR1 is SGDLS and CDR2 is YYNGEE. The CDR3 has 15 residues. CDR3 sequence: CASSVGSGFNQPQHF. CDR3 nucleotides: TGTGCCAGCAGCGTCGGCTCAGGTTTCAATCAGCCCCAGCATTTT. The full variable domain, completed using reference TRBV9 and TRBJ1-5, is DSGVTQTPKHLITATGQRVTLRCSPRSGDLSVYWYQQSLDQGLQFLIQYYNGEERAKGNILERFSAQQFPDLHSELNLSSLELGDSALYFCASSVGSGFNQPQHFGDGTRLSIL.

This clone is a singleton in its sample. The chain combines TRBV29-1 with TRBJ2-5, with unresolved D. Germline V lookup: CDR1 SQVTM, CDR2 ANQGSEA. The CDR3 is made up of 13 amino acids. The germline V and J ends were trimmed by 3 bases and 5 bases, with 13 bases remaining between them. Written as DNA, the CDR3 is TGCAGCGTTGAGAGCCTAGGAAGGGAGACCCAGTACTTC. The encoded protein is CSVESLGRETQYF. Variable domain in full (rest from reference TRBV29-1 and TRBJ2-5): SAVISQKPSRDICQRGTSLTIQCQVDSQVTMMFWYRQQPGQSLTLIATANQGSEATYESGFVIDKFPISRPNLTFSTLTVSNMSPEDSSIYLCSVESLGRETQYFGPGTRLLVL.

The chain employs TRBV29-1 and TRBJ2-5; D call uncertain. V was trimmed by 5 bases and J by 5 bases, leaving 12 bases between them. The CDR3 is made up of 12 amino acids. Looked up from germline, CDR1 is SQVTM and CDR2 is ANQGSEA. The CDR3 loop is CSVSPFRETQYF. The CDR3 nucleotides read TGCAGCGTTAGCCCCTTCCGGGAGACCCAGTACTTC. Full variable domain (rest looked up from reference TRBV29-1 and TRBJ2-5): SAVISQKPSRDICQRGTSLTIQCQVDSQVTMMFWYRQQPGQSLTLIATANQGSEATYESGFVIDKFPISRPNLTFSTLTVSNMSPEDSSIYLCSVSPFRETQYFGPGTRLLVL.

The CDR3, as DNA: TGTGCCAGCAGTGTCCGGGACAGGGGTGAAGCTTTCTTT. It encodes CASSVRDRGEAFF. The V and J genes are TRBV2 and TRBJ1-1; TRBD1 agrees at 10 bases. CDR1 and CDR2 (germline): SNHLY, FYNNEI. V shed 4 bases and J 7 bases; nucleotides not matched to a gene: 3. This CDR3 region has 13 residues.

Only a few counts were recorded for this clone. V usage is TRBV2 and J usage is TRBJ2-7; D is ambiguous. This CDR3 comprises 12 residues. CDR1 is SNHLY, CDR2 FYNNEI, per germline. The V end lost 5 bases, the J end lost 3 bases, and 8 bases lay between the germline ends. The CDR3 loop reads CASSWSSYEQYF. For the CDR3, the DNA is TGTGCCAGCAGTTGGAGTAGCTACGAGCAGTACTTC. The whole variable domain, remainder taken from reference TRBV2 and TRBJ2-7, is EPEVTQTPSHQVTQMGQEVILRCVPISNHLYFYWYRQILGQKVEFLVSFYNNEISEKSEIFDDQFSVERPDGSNFTLKIRSTKLEDSAMYFCASSWSSYEQYFGPGTRLTVT.

The chain carries TRBV9 and TRBJ2-5; 10 bases fit TRBD1. The CDR3 is 14 residues long. V trimming: 7 bases; J trimming: 3 bases; junction bases outside the gene matches: 6. Germline values: CDR1 SGDLS, CDR2 YYNGEE. The CDR3: CASAPTGGEETQYF. The CDR3 bases are TGTGCCAGCGCTCCGACAGGGGGCGAAGAGACCCAGTACTTC.

The rearrangement uses TRBV5-4 and TRBJ2-7; D unclear. The V and J ends lost 0 bases and 3 bases respectively, with 16 bases between them. This CDR3 comprises 16 residues. Germline V gives CDR1 SGHNT, CDR2 YYREEE (reference sequence). CDR3 in DNA: TGTGCCAGCAGCTTGGGGGTGGGTTTCCCCCTCTACGAGCAGTACTTC. Translation: CASSLGVGFPLYEQYF.

The J gene is TRBJ1-5, the V gene TRBV6-6; weak D call: TRBD1 (5 bases). CDR1 is MNHNY, CDR2 SVGAGI, per germline (reference sequence). This CDR3 contains 14 residues. Trimming removed 4 bases at V and 7 bases at J, with 14 bases between. In DNA, the CDR3 is TGTGCCAGCAGTTCCCCGGGGGAGAGACAGCCCCAGCATTTT. Its translation: CASSSPGERQPQHF.

V is TRBV5-1 and J is TRBJ2-7, with D possibly matching TRBD1 (6 bases). V was pared by 0 bases and J by 2 bases, with 15 bases between. Germline assignment: CDR1 SGHRS and CDR2 YFSETQ. This CDR3 contains 16 residues. Here the CDR3 DNA reads TGCGCCAGCAGCTTGGGCACCGGGACACTCGCCTACGAGCAGTACTTC. Protein sequence: CASSLGTGTLAYEQYF.

The rearrangement links TRBV5-6 to TRBJ2-7; tentatively, D is TRBD2 (6 bases). Trimming shortened V by 4 bases and J by 0 bases, and 14 bases separated the two germline ends. CDR3 length: 15 amino acids. Germline CDR1 SGHDT, CDR2 YYEEEE. This CDR3 is CASSGSPGSSYEQYF. The CDR3 nucleotides read TGTGCCAGCAGCGGAAGTCCCGGGAGCTCCTACGAGCAGTACTTC.

The chain combines TRBV4-3 with TRBJ2-3; 8 nucleotides match TRBD2. The CDR3 spans 18 residues. Germline CDR1 reads LGHNA; CDR2 reads YSLEER. V shed 1 base, J shed 0 bases, and the junction held 9 bases outside the gene matches. The CDR3: CASSQGPRLALSTDTQYF. The CDR3, as DNA: TGCGCCAGCAGCCAAGGCCCTCGACTAGCGCTTAGCACAGATACGCAGTATTTT.

The rearrangement uses TRBV9 and TRBJ2-5; unclear D gene. The V end lost 3 bases, the J end lost 2 bases, and 14 bases lay between the germline ends. The germline V gene has CDR1 SGDLS and CDR2 YYNGEE. This CDR3 is 15 amino acids long. CDR3: CASSAGPAAQETQYF. The CDR3 bases are TGTGCCAGCAGCGCCGGACCTGCAGCGCAAGAGACCCAGTACTTC.

This clone turned up a few times. V is TRBV30 and J is TRBJ2-1; 12 bases match TRBD1. This CDR3 contains 16 residues. Germline loops: CDR1 GTSNPN, CDR2 SVGIG (reference sequence). V lost 5 bases and J lost 9; bases outside the gene matches: 14. Here the CDR3 DNA reads TGTGCCTGGTTCCCTCCGGGACAGGGGGCGCGGGGTGAGCAGTTCTTC. This sequence encodes CAWFPPGQGARGEQFF.

DNA of the CDR3: TGTGCCAGCAGCTTATGGAGGGAGACCCAGTACTTC. Its protein is CASSLWRETQYF. This chain links TRBV7-2 with TRBJ2-5; the D gene is possibly TRBD2 (5 bases). V lost 2 bases and J lost 5, with 6 bases in between. The V gene's germline CDR1 is SGHTA and CDR2 FQGNSA. CDR3 length: 12 amino acids.